These 8 T cell receptor beta chains were all obtained from the same sample, sequenced in a study of CD8 T cells in Susac syndrome. A quantity of about 0.5 to 1 ug RNA underwent reverse transcription using random hexamers. From the immunoSEQ multiplex PCR reads, TCRdb called clonotypes with MiXCR, one entry per CDR3 protein. The data show some 18,000 distinct CDR3 sequences, 90% to 95% seen once. The sequenced sample consisted of CD8+ T cells from PBMCs. The receptors derive from a human donor in good health.

This clonotype appeared once. The rearrangement links TRBV6-1 to TRBJ2-1, with D possibly TRBD2 on 6 matching bases. Germline-derived CDR1 and CDR2 are MNHNS and SASEGT. V shed 6 bases and J shed 0 bases, with 15 bases lying between them. This CDR3 is built from 16 residues. CDR3 bases: TGTGCCAGCAGACCTCAAACCGGGAGCTCCTACAATGAGCAGTTCTTC. Translation gives CASRPQTGSSYNEQFF.

This clonotype appeared once. The gene calls are TRBV7-2 and TRBJ2-1, with 9 positions matching TRBD2. CDR3 length equals 16 residues. Germline V CDR1 and CDR2: SGHTA, FQGNSA. Trimming at V came to 5 bases and at J to 2 bases, leaving 7 bases not matched to a gene. For the CDR3, the DNA is TGTGCCAGCAGCCCCCGACTAGCGGAGACCTACAATGAGCAGTTCTTC. Translation gives CASSPRLAETYNEQFF.

The CDR3 nucleotides read TGTGCCAGCAGCTTGATGACTAGCGGGATTGACGGGGAGCTGTTTTTT. Translation: CASSLMTSGIDGELFF. This chain connects TRBV5-4 to TRBJ2-2; the match to TRBD2 covers 11 bases. Germline values: CDR1 SGHNT, CDR2 YYREEE (reference sequence). J gave up 7 bases and V 1 base, and 6 bases lay outside the gene matches. CDR3 length: 16 residues.

The chain recombines TRBV6-1 with TRBJ2-7; 8 bases are a match to TRBD1. CDR3 length: 17 amino acids. Germline V gene sequence: CDR1 MNHNS, CDR2 SASEGT. V lost 0 bases and J lost 0; bases outside the gene matches: 7. CDR3: CASSEAPDREASYEQYV. CDR3 sequence (DNA): TGTGCCAGCAGTGAAGCCCCGGACAGGGAGGCCTCCTACGAGCAGTACGTC.

The rearrangement links TRBV29-1 to TRBJ1-1, with no clear D. This CDR3 region has 13 residues. Germline CDR1 reads SQVTM; CDR2 reads ANQGSEA. Trimming pared 1 base from V and 1 base from J, leaving 7 bases between. CDR3 DNA sequence: TGCAGCGTTGAAGGCCGATCGAACACTGAAGCTTTCTTT. The encoded protein is CSVEGRSNTEAFF.

V is TRBV30 and J is TRBJ1-1; 10 bases are shared with TRBD1. The CDR3 is 14 residues long. Germline assignment: CDR1 GTSNPN and CDR2 SVGIG (reference sequence). The J segment lost 6 bases and the V segment lost 0 bases, leaving 4 bases of the junction unmatched. The CDR3 sequence: CAWSVGTGVAEAFF. The CDR3 nucleotides are TGTGCCTGGAGTGTGGGGACAGGGGTGGCTGAAGCTTTCTTT.

This chain connects TRBV2 to TRBJ1-3; TRBD1 matches at 11 bases. The CDR3 has 14 residues. The V gene's germline CDR1 is SNHLY and CDR2 FYNNEI. With V trimmed by 5 bases and J by 6 bases, 3 bases remained unmatched. CDR3 coding DNA: TGTGCCAGCAGTTGGACAGGGGGCGAAAACACCATATATTTT. Encoded protein: CASSWTGGENTIYF. The full variable domain, in which reference TRBV2 and TRBJ1-3 provide the parts outside the CDR3, is EPEVTQTPSHQVTQMGQEVILRCVPISNHLYFYWYRQILGQKVEFLVSFYNNEISEKSEIFDDQFSVERPDGSNFTLKIRSTKLEDSAMYFCASSWTGGENTIYFGEGSWLTVV.

This chain links TRBV27 with TRBJ2-1; 14 positions match TRBD2. CDR1 is MNHEY, CDR2 SMNVEV, per germline (reference sequence). The CDR3 runs 17 residues. Germline trimming cut 6 bases from V and 7 bases from J; bases unmatched to any gene: 11. Here the CDR3 reads CASRLGTSGRTGNEQFF. The CDR3 nucleotides read TGTGCCAGCAGACTGGGGACTAGCGGGAGAACAGGGAATGAGCAGTTCTTC.